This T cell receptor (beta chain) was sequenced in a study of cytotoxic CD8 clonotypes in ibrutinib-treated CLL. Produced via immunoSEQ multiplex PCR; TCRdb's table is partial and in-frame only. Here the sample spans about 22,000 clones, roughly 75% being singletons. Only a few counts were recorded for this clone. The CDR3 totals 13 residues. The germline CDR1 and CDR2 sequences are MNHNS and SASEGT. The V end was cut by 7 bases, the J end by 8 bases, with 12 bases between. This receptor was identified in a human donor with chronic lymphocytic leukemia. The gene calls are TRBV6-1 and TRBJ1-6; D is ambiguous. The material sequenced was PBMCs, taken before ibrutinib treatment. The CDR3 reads CASKPSPYSPLHF. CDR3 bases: TGTGCCAGCAAACCAAGTCCCTATTCACCCCTCCACTTT.